The clone carrying this T cell receptor (beta chain) has a single count. This entry comes from a study of blood T cell repertoires in COVID-19. This CDR3 has 13 amino acids. After removal of 8 bases from V and 1 base from J, the junction contained 5 bases not matched to a gene. Germline V gene sequence: CDR1 LNHDA, CDR2 SQIVND (reference sequence). Method: immunoSEQ multiplex PCR; TCRdb's copy keeps in-frame clones and lacks some. The sample contains approximately 63,000 clones, less than 90% of which appear only once. V and J are TRBV19 and TRBJ2-7, with 7 bases lining up with TRBD1. The sequence derives from a man older than 75 in a cohort sampled during active COVID-19. Sequenced material: peripheral blood. The CDR3 sequence is CASSGTASYEQYF. CDR3 nucleotide sequence: TGTGCCAGTTCCGGGACAGCTTCCTACGAGCAGTACTTC. The variable domain in full, completed from reference TRBV19 and TRBJ2-7, reads DGGITQSPKYLFRKEGQNVTLSCEQNLNHDAMYWYRQDPGQGLRLIYYSQIVNDFQKGDIAEGYSVSREKKESFPLTVTSAQKNPTAFYLCASSGTASYEQYFGPGTRLTVT.